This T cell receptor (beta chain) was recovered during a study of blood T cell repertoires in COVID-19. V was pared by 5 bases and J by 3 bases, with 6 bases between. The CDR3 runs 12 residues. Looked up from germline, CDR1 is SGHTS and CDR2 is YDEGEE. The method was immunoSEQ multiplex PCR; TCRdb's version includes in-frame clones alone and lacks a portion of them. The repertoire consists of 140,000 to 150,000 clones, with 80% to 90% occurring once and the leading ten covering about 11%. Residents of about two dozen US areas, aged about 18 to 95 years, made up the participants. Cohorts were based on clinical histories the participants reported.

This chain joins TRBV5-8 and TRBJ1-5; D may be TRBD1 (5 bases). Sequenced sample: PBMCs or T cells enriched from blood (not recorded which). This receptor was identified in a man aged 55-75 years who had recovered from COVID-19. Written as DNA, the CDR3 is TGTGCCAGCAGACAGGACAATCAGCCCCAGCATTTT. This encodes CASRQDNQPQHF.